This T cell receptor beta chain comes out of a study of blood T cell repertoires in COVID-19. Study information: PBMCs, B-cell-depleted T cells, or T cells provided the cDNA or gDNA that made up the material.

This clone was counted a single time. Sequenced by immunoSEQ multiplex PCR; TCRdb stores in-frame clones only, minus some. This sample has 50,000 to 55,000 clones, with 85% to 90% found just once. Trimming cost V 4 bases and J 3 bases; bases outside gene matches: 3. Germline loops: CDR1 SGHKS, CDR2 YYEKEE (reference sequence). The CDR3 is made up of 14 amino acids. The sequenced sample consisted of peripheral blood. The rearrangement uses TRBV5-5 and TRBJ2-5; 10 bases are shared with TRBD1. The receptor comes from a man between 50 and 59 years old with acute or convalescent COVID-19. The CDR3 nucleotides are TGTGCCAGCAGCCGGGACAGGGGAGAAGAGACCCAGTACTTC. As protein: CASSRDRGEETQYF.